This TCR beta chain was recorded in a study of T cells after yellow fever vaccination. On the study more broadly: Some fractions had low cell numbers, and these were prepared with SMART-Seq v4 Ultra Low Input.

This CDR3 spans 14 amino acids. Germline V gene data show CDR1 as SNHLY and CDR2 as FYNNEI. V lost 5 bases, J lost 6 bases, and 11 bases lay in between. They built TCR cDNA with 5'RACE template switching, a step that put in a universal primer site and UMIs. TCRdb re-analysed the 5' RACE reads in MiXCR, keeping a single row per CDR3 protein. The sample has approximately 550,000 distinct CDR3 sequences; about a fifth are singletons. This clonotype was recorded a few times. This material consisted of PBMCs, taken 15 days after the yellow fever booster vaccination. This TCR was sampled from a man aged 25 to 40 who received the YFV17D yellow fever vaccine. The J gene is TRBJ1-6, the V gene TRBV2; the D gene is possibly TRBD1 (6 bases). CDR3 bases: TGTGCCAGCAGTCCGGGACACTTTAATTCACCCCTCCACTTT. It encodes CASSPGHFNSPLHF.